This TCR beta chain was identified in a study of blood T cell repertoires in COVID-19. Background on the study: Both acute and convalescent COVID-19 samples were obtained from the United States, Italy and Spain. T cells, B-cell-depleted T cells, or PBMCs provided the cDNA or gDNA that served as material.

Sequenced by immunoSEQ multiplex PCR; TCRdb stores in-frame clones only, minus some. Found here are 70,000 to 95,000 clones, 70% to 90% of them singletons; the top ten hold 18%. CDR1 LGHDT and CDR2 YNNKEL come from the germline V gene (reference sequence). The V and J ends lost 4 bases and 6 bases respectively, with 14 bases between them. The CDR3 is 14 amino acids. V and J are TRBV3-1 (or the pseudogene TRBV3-2) and TRBJ2-3; D gene uncertain. The TCR was taken from an elderly man with active or convalescent COVID-19. Sequencing was done on a sample of peripheral blood. CDR3 region: CASSPLDKWDTQYF. DNA for the CDR3: TGTGCCAGCAGCCCCCTCGACAAGTGGGATACGCAGTATTTT.